What follows are 7 T cell receptor beta chains derived from one specimen sequenced in a study of T cells in Graves' hyperthyroidism and ophthalmopathy. Amplification targeted TCR beta CDR3 regions from RNA transcripts. The study used the HTBI primer set for a first-round RT-PCR of the TCR CDR3. MiXCR, applied by TCRdb to the multiplex PCR reads, yields one record per CDR3 protein. The sample shows approximately 720,000 distinct CDR3 sequences, under 20% of them seen only once. Sequenced material: blood. The receptor source for this set is a woman aged 45-60 years with Graves' hyperthyroidism that later progressed to Graves' ophthalmopathy.

CDR3 coding DNA: TGCGCCAGCAGCCGTGAACTTGTAGGAGGGTACGGCTATGGCTACACCTTC. It yields the protein CASSRELVGGYGYGYTF. The J gene is TRBJ1-2, the V gene TRBV5-1; no definite D call. Germline CDR1 reads SGHRS; CDR2 reads YFSETQ. The V end was cut by 4 bases, the J end by 4 bases, with 23 bases between. The CDR3 is 17 amino acids.

This clonotype was seen ten or more times. The V gene is TRBV20-1, the J gene TRBJ2-7; 8 nucleotides line up with TRBD1. This CDR3 has 17 amino acids. Losses at the gene ends were 4 bases for V and 6 bases for J; bases not matched to a gene: 20. CDR1 and CDR2 (germline): DFQATT, SNEGSKA (reference sequence). DNA of the CDR3: TGCAGTGCTATACTGCGACAGGGGATTAACCGCCTGGGCGAGCAGTACTTC. Amino acids: CSAILRQGINRLGEQYF.

The chain has TRBV19 and TRBJ2-7; TRBD1 aligns across 9 bases. V lost 4 bases, J lost 3 bases, and 10 bases stayed unmatched. This CDR3 has 16 amino acids. The germline V gene has CDR1 LNHDA and CDR2 SQIVND (reference sequence). The CDR3 loop is CASSKNRGLSGYEQYF. The CDR3 coding sequence is TGTGCCAGTAGTAAGAACAGGGGGCTATCAGGCTACGAGCAGTACTTC.

This sequence joins TRBV12-5 and TRBJ2-1; TRBD1 matches at 7 bases. CDR3 length: 13 residues. CDR1 and CDR2 from the germline V gene are LGHNT and FRNRAP. V shed 5 bases, J shed 4 bases, and the junction held 2 bases outside the gene matches. CDR3 sequence (DNA): TGTGCTAGTGGTGGGGACAGTTACAATGAGCAGTTCTTC. This gives the protein CASGGDSYNEQFF. The full variable domain, in which reference TRBV12-5 and TRBJ2-1 provide the parts outside the CDR3, is DARVTQTPRHKVTEMGQEVTMRCQPILGHNTVFWYRQTMMQGLELLAYFRNRAPLDDSGMPKDRFSAEMPDATLATLKIQPSEPRDSAVYFCASGGDSYNEQFFGPGTRLTVL.

The V gene is TRBV19, the J gene TRBJ2-7; the match to TRBD2 covers 9 bases. Trimming at V came to 4 bases and at J to 9 bases, leaving 16 bases not matched to a gene. The germline CDR1 and CDR2 sequences are LNHDA and SQIVND (reference sequence). There are 16 residues in the CDR3. The DNA for the CDR3 is TGTGCCAGTAGTACCCCCGGCAGACTAGCGGACCCTCGGCAGTACTTC. Translated: CASSTPGRLADPRQYF. Combining the CDR3 with reference TRBV19 and TRBJ2-7 gives the whole variable domain DGGITQSPKYLFRKEGQNVTLSCEQNLNHDAMYWYRQDPGQGLRLIYYSQIVNDFQKGDIAEGYSVSREKKESFPLTVTSAQKNPTAFYLCASSTPGRLADPRQYFGPGTRLTVT.

This clonotype was counted only a few times. The chain carries TRBV12-3 or TRBV12-4 and TRBJ2-1; no reliable D call. Trimming took off 7 bases at V and 0 bases at J, with 16 bases between the two ends. The CDR3 has 16 amino acids. CDR3 nucleotides: TGTGCCAGCAAGAACTACCTACAGACCTCCTACAATGAGCAGTTCTTC. Its protein product is CASKNYLQTSYNEQFF.

This clonotype showed up many times. V usage is TRBV2 and J usage is TRBJ1-2; D ambiguous. In germline, CDR1 is SNHLY, CDR2 FYNNEI. There are 13 residues in the CDR3. The ends were cut back, 0 bases at V and 5 bases at J, with 7 bases in the middle. DNA for the CDR3: TGTGCCAGCAGTGAAGCTAGAGGGTATGGCTACACCTTC. Residues: CASSEARGYGYTF. The whole variable domain, remainder taken from reference TRBV2 and TRBJ1-2, is EPEVTQTPSHQVTQMGQEVILRCVPISNHLYFYWYRQILGQKVEFLVSFYNNEISEKSEIFDDQFSVERPDGSNFTLKIRSTKLEDSAMYFCASSEARGYGYTFGSGTRLTVV.